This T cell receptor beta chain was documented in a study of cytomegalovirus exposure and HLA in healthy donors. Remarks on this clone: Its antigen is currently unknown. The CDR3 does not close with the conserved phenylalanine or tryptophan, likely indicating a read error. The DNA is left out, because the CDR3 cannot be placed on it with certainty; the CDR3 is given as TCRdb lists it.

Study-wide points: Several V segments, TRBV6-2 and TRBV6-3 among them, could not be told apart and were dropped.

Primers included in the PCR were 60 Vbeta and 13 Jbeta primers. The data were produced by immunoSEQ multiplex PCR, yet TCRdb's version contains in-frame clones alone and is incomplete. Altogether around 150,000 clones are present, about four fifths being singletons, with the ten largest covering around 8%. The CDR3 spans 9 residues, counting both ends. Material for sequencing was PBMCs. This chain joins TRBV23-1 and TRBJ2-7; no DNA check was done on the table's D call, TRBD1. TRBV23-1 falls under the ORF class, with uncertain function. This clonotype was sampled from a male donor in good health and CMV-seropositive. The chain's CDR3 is CAAAGQGNP.